The text below deals with one T cell receptor (beta chain). Original processing notes: From reference gene primer amplification, estimates of nucleated cell counts were derived. Data came from immunoSEQ multiplex PCR; TCRdb stores just in-frame clones and leaves some out. V, J and clone size reflect that table, while D and trimming were determined from the DNA. Of around 250,000 clones in the sample, roughly 84% were seen once. This sample was included in a study of blood T cell repertoires in COVID-19. The wider study: The cDNA or gDNA used as material had been derived from T cells, B-cell-depleted T cells, or PBMCs.

Cohorts were assigned according to the clinical history that participants reported. Either two negative PCRs, clearance, or symptom resolution qualified Cohort 3 donors as recovered. With 4 bases clipped from V and 3 bases from J, the junction kept 16 bases outside the gene matches. The CDR3 loop spans 20 amino acids. Germline values: CDR1 KGHDR, CDR2 SFDVKD. The sequenced material came from PBMCs or T cells enriched from blood (not recorded which). This receptor was taken from a man in his fifties or sixties who had recovered from COVID-19. This chain links TRBV24-1 with TRBJ2-1, with 11 bases that match TRBD2. CDR3 coding DNA: TGTGCCACCAGTGACTCCACCGGGACTAGCGGAGCTCCCTACTACAATGAGCAGTTCTTC. Its protein is CATSDSTGTSGAPYYNEQFF.